This TCR beta chain was captured by sequencing in a study of T cells after yellow fever vaccination. Study overall: Any fraction with a low cell number was prepared using SMART-Seq v4 Ultra Low Input.

The authors made TCR cDNA by 5'RACE template switching, adding a universal primer site and UMIs. TCRdb processed the 5' RACE reads anew with MiXCR; each CDR3 protein has one entry. The sample includes hundreds of thousands of distinct CDR3 sequences, over 9% of them seen just once. V was trimmed by 3 bases and J by 8 bases, leaving 16 bases between them. The CDR3 contains 15 residues. Per germline, CDR1 LNHDA and CDR2 SQIVND (reference sequence). Study-level results: By day 5 rather than day 15, the secondary response had peaked, though it was weaker.

This clonotype has just a few counts. Its antigen is unidentified. Material: PBMCs, obtained on the day of the yellow fever booster vaccination. The gene calls are TRBV19 and TRBJ1-4, with D possibly TRBD1 on 5 matching bases. The clonotype comes from a man in his thirties or forties who received the YFV17D yellow fever vaccine. The CDR3 protein is CASSIQGAGEEKLFF. In DNA, the CDR3 is TGTGCCAGTAGTATTCAGGGCGCGGGAGAAGAAAAACTGTTTTTT.